The 2 T cell receptor beta chains below were found in one sample sequenced in a study of shared clonotypes between healthy human individuals. This table comes from immunoSEQ multiplex PCR, and its TCRdb copy is limited to in-frame clones, with some not included. The sample has roughly 1.4 million clones; roughly 98.5% are singletons. Material: naive CD4+ T cells sorted from blood. Sample subset: CD45RA+ positively selected. These receptors were obtained from a man aged 25-45 years in good health.

This rearrangement joins TRBV2 to TRBJ2-3; possibly TRBD2 for D (6 bases). The CDR3 spans 14 residues. Looked up from germline, CDR1 is SNHLY and CDR2 is FYNNEI. The germline V and J ends were trimmed by 7 bases and 1 base, with 12 bases remaining between them. CDR3: CASTRRDRTDTQYF. The CDR3 bases are TGTGCCAGCACTCGGCGGGATCGCACAGATACGCAGTATTTT.

The gene calls are TRBV5-4 and TRBJ2-2; tentatively, D is TRBD1 or TRBD2 (6 bases each). CDR1 and CDR2 from the germline V gene are SGHNT and YYREEE (reference sequence). The V end lost 1 base, the J end lost 4 bases, and 11 bases lay between the germline ends. This CDR3 has 15 amino acids. CDR3 nucleotide sequence: TGTGCCAGCAGCTTGCAATCGGGGGCCACCGGGGAGCTGTTTTTT. Translated, it gives CASSLQSGATGELFF.